These 23 T cell receptor beta chains were sequenced from one sample in a study of cytomegalovirus exposure and HLA in healthy donors (dated by TCRdb to 2016 to 2017). The receptor library was made with the immunoSEQ multiplex PCR assay. The multiplex PCR relied on a mix of 60 forward primers for TCR Vbeta segments and 13 reverse primers for TCR Jbeta segments. The clones in this table, taken by TCRdb from immuneACCESS, are in-frame only. Not every clone is retained; where verified, under half of the shortfall comes from an unresolved V gene, and the cause of the rest is unknown. This sample holds around 100,000 clones; 76% were observed only once. Of the sample, 10% is held by the ten largest clones. Sequencing was done on a sample of PBMCs. The receptors derive from a woman in her late teens or twenties in good health and CMV-seropositive.

This chain uses TRBV6-5 with TRBJ1-2, with 7 bases fitting TRBD1. Unmatched junction bases numbered 13, after V lost 1 base and J lost 8 bases. Germline V lookup: CDR1 MNHEY, CDR2 SVGAGI. The CDR3 extends over 16 amino acids. In DNA, the CDR3 is TGTGCCAGCAGTTACTACTCGACTCGGACAGGAGAAGGCTACACCTTC. Its translation: CASSYYSTRTGEGYTF.

V usage is TRBV7-3 and J usage is TRBJ2-7, with TRBD1 matching 8 bases. The CDR3 has 14 amino acids. Germline V CDR1 and CDR2: SGHTA, FQGTGA. The junction had 2 bases not matched to a gene; V was cut back by 4 bases and J by 0 bases. The CDR3 sequence: CASSSGGPSYEQYF. The CDR3 bases are TGTGCCAGCAGCTCAGGGGGCCCCTCCTACGAGCAGTACTTC.

This chain links TRBV4-1 with TRBJ2-3; the D gene is possibly TRBD1 (6 bases). The germline gives CDR1 MGHRA, CDR2 YSYEKL. Trimming pared 3 bases from V and 5 bases from J, leaving 6 bases between. The CDR3 spans 12 residues. The DNA of the CDR3 is TGCGCCAGCAGCCAGACAGGAGATACGCAGTATTTT. Amino acid sequence: CASSQTGDTQYF.

This clone was detected once. The chain joins TRBV30 to TRBJ2-7, with D possibly matching TRBD1 (5 bases). Between the trimmed V and J ends, which lost 4 bases and 2 bases, there was a span of 12 bases. The CDR3 has 13 amino acids. Germline V gene data show CDR1 as GTSNPN and CDR2 as SVGIG (reference sequence). The CDR3 spells CAWKSDRTYEQYF. CDR3 sequence (DNA): TGTGCCTGGAAATCTGACAGAACCTACGAGCAGTACTTC.

The rearrangement links TRBV7-9 to TRBJ1-2; possible D gene TRBD1, 6 bases. The V gene's germline CDR1 is SEHNR and CDR2 FQNEAQ (reference sequence). The CDR3 totals 16 residues. Deletions cut 5 bases from V and 8 bases from J, with 24 bases between. The CDR3: CASSKTPEGGTLGYTF. The CDR3 nucleotides read TGTGCCAGCAGCAAAACCCCTGAGGGGGGGACTCTGGGCTACACCTTC.

The genes are TRBV7-9 and TRBJ1-1, with a weak D call TRBD1 (5 bases). Between the trimmed V and J ends, which lost 5 bases and 1 base, there was a span of 20 bases. Germline V lookup: CDR1 SEHNR, CDR2 FQNEAQ (reference sequence). CDR3 length: 17 residues. The CDR3 DNA reads as TGTGCCAGCAGCGCAACCGGGGGAAAGATTGGGAACACTGAAGCTTTCTTT. Residues: CASSATGGKIGNTEAFF.

This chain links TRBV19 with TRBJ1-5; TRBD1 matches 12 bases. With 7 bases clipped from V and 0 bases from J, the junction kept 13 bases outside the gene matches. Germline V gene lookup returns CDR1 LNHDA and CDR2 SQIVND (reference sequence). The CDR3 is 19 amino acids. The DNA for the CDR3 is TGTGCCAGTACCACCCAGGGGACAGGGGGCGTAGATAGCAATCAGCCCCAGCATTTT. Encoded protein: CASTTQGTGGVDSNQPQHF. The entire variable domain, with the rest obtained from reference TRBV19 and TRBJ1-5, is as follows: DGGITQSPKYLFRKEGQNVTLSCEQNLNHDAMYWYRQDPGQGLRLIYYSQIVNDFQKGDIAEGYSVSREKKESFPLTVTSAQKNPTAFYLCASTTQGTGGVDSNQPQHFGDGTRLSIL.

The chain links TRBV27 to TRBJ1-1; no reliable D call. The CDR3 runs to 12 residues. CDR1 MNHEY and CDR2 SMNVEV come from the germline V gene (reference sequence). V lost 2 bases and J 8 bases, leaving 9 bases between the germline ends. Written as DNA, the CDR3 is TGTGCCAGCAGTTTAGTGGGGAGGGAAGCTTTCTTT. Its translation: CASSLVGREAFF.

In its sample, this clone ranks as medium-sized. The chain employs TRBV7-2 and TRBJ2-1, with 7 positions matching TRBD1. After removal of 1 base from V and 2 bases from J, the junction contained 2 bases not matched to a gene. This CDR3 is 15 amino acids long. Germline CDR1 reads SGHTA; CDR2 reads FQGNSA. CDR3 DNA sequence: TGTGCCAGCAGCTTAGGGACAGGCCCCTACAATGAGCAGTTCTTC. This codes for CASSLGTGPYNEQFF.

The chain is built from TRBV7-3 and TRBJ2-2, with TRBD1 matching over 9 bases. Per germline, CDR1 SGHTA and CDR2 FQGTGA. With 5 bases clipped from V and 5 bases from J, the junction kept 3 bases outside the gene matches. The CDR3 is made up of 14 amino acids. CDR3 residues: CASSTGQGTGELFF. DNA for the CDR3: TGTGCCAGCAGCACTGGACAGGGGACCGGGGAGCTGTTTTTT.

This chain links TRBV6-6 with TRBJ1-5; 7 bases match TRBD1. This CDR3 comprises 16 residues. Germline V gene lookup returns CDR1 MNHNY and CDR2 SVGAGI (reference sequence). After removal of 0 bases from V and 4 bases from J, the junction contained 6 bases not matched to a gene. CDR3 residues: CASSYSRGQANQPQHF. The CDR3 nucleotides read TGTGCCAGCAGTTACTCTAGGGGGCAGGCGAATCAGCCCCAGCATTTT.

The rearrangement uses TRBV9 and TRBJ2-2; perhaps TRBD1 as D (6 bases). V lost 0 bases and J lost 0, with 9 bases in between. The germline V gene encodes CDR1 SGDLS and CDR2 YYNGEE. This CDR3 contains 16 residues. The DNA of the CDR3 is TGTGCCAGCAGCGTAGTGGGGACACCGAACACCGGGGAGCTGTTTTTT. It translates to CASSVVGTPNTGELFF.

This clone has just one count. The chain couples TRBV4-2 to TRBJ2-2; TRBD1 matches at 9 bases. The CDR3 has 16 amino acids. Trimming took 4 bases from V and 3 from J; bases not matched to a gene: 6. Germline V CDR1 and CDR2: LGHNA, YNFKEQ. This CDR3 reads CASSPRTGVDTGELFF. In DNA form, the CDR3 reads TGTGCCAGCAGCCCGCGGACAGGGGTCGACACCGGGGAGCTGTTTTTT.

This clone has only a few counts. This chain joins TRBV4-1 and TRBJ2-1; the match to TRBD2 covers 10 bases. V shed 4 bases and J 4 bases; nucleotides not matched to a gene: 7. The CDR3 is made up of 16 amino acids. Looked up from germline, CDR1 is MGHRA and CDR2 is YSYEKL. The CDR3 nucleotides are TGCGCCAGCAGCCGCCTGACTAGCGGGTCATACAATGAGCAGTTCTTC. This translates into CASSRLTSGSYNEQFF.

The V and J genes are TRBV6-5 and TRBJ2-7; D possibly corresponds to TRBD1 (5 bases). Germline CDR1 and CDR2: MNHEY and SVGAGI. The CDR3 runs 13 residues. V dropped 6 bases and J dropped 6 bases, with 15 bases sitting between them. CDR3 nucleotides: TGTGCCAGCAGCCCCCAGTTAGGGGCCGAGCAGTACTTC. As protein: CASSPQLGAEQYF.

The CDR3 here is CASSDRGDYEQYF. CDR3 DNA sequence: TGTGCCAGCAGCGACAGGGGTGACTACGAGCAGTACTTC. V is TRBV6-1 and J is TRBJ2-7, with 8 bases that match TRBD1. Trimming at V came to 6 bases and at J to 3 bases, leaving 4 bases not matched to a gene. Germline loops: CDR1 MNHNS, CDR2 SASEGT. CDR3 size: 13 residues.

As regards this clone: Other DNA sequences in the same sample also yield this CDR3. The CDR3 protein is CASSSSRLRSYNEQFF. The CDR3 nucleotides are TGTGCCAGCAGCTCCTCTAGGTTACGGTCCTACAATGAGCAGTTCTTC. This chain connects TRBV5-4 to TRBJ2-1; no clear D gene. With 3 bases removed from V and 1 base from J, the gap between germline ends came to 14 bases. This CDR3 spans 16 amino acids. Germline V gene lookup returns CDR1 SGHNT and CDR2 YYREEE (reference sequence).

The chain carries TRBV6-5 and TRBJ1-1; D remains ambiguous. This CDR3 contains 13 residues. Per germline, CDR1 MNHEY and CDR2 SVGAGI. V was pared by 2 bases and J by 8 bases, with 12 bases between. The CDR3, as DNA: TGTGCCAGCAGTTACGGTTACGCGGTAGAAGCTTTCTTT. It yields the protein CASSYGYAVEAFF.

This clone was observed a single time. V and J are TRBV5-4 and TRBJ1-1; D is perhaps TRBD1 (5 bases). The V end was cut by 3 bases, the J end by 4 bases, with 16 bases between. This CDR3 has 15 residues. Germline assignment: CDR1 SGHNT and CDR2 YYREEE (reference sequence). CDR3 residues: CASSSTGARGTEAFF. The CDR3 DNA reads TGTGCCAGCAGCTCCACCGGGGCGCGGGGCACTGAAGCTTTCTTT.

The sample holds one count of this clone. The rearrangement joins TRBV5-4 to TRBJ2-2; 7 positions match TRBD1. Germline CDR1 is SGHNT and CDR2 is YYREEE (reference sequence). Losses at the gene ends were 6 bases for V and 7 bases for J; bases not matched to a gene: 6. CDR3 length equals 13 residues. This CDR3 is CASTTDRVGELFF. The CDR3 bases are TGTGCCAGCACCACCGACAGGGTCGGGGAGCTGTTTTTT.

In this sample, this clone turned up a few times. CDR3 protein: CASRPPGLAGGPSGELFF. CDR3 DNA: TGTGCCAGCAGACCCCCGGGACTAGCGGGGGGGCCGAGCGGGGAGCTGTTTTTT. The V call is TRBV2, the J call TRBJ2-2; TRBD2 agrees at 16 bases. The CDR3 runs 18 residues. Germline V gene sequence: CDR1 SNHLY, CDR2 FYNNEI. Trimming took 6 bases from V and 7 from J; bases not matched to a gene: 11.

This chain links TRBV5-4 with TRBJ1-2; tentatively, D is TRBD1 (5 bases). The CDR3 has 19 amino acids. Germline lookup yields CDR1 SGHNT and CDR2 YYREEE (reference sequence). The V gene lost 3 bases and the J gene lost 5 bases, with 29 bases spanning the gap. The CDR3 DNA reads TGTGCCAGCAGCTATTTCACCTACAGGTCCGCCCCCCTTCGTTATGGCTACACCTTC. It encodes CASSYFTYRSAPLRYGYTF.

The chain couples TRBV10-3 to TRBJ1-6; TRBD1 might be the D (5 bases). CDR1 is ENHRY and CDR2 is SYGVKD in the germline V gene. This CDR3 contains 17 residues. V dropped 1 base and J dropped 4 bases, with 14 bases sitting between them. In DNA, the CDR3 is TGTGCCATCAGTGAGTTGGCAAGGGGCGGATATAATTCACCCCTCCACTTT. It codes for CAISELARGGYNSPLHF.